The next 24 T cell receptor beta chains were all read from a single sample in a study of CD8 T cells in ankylosing spondylitis. The study's findings and limits: Characteristic of ankylosing spondylitis blood, it appeared, was a TCR beta motif comprising eight highly homologous variants.

TCRdb re-analysed the 5' RACE reads in MiXCR, keeping a single row per CDR3 protein. The data contain about 800,000 distinct CDR3 sequences, 12% of them singletons. Their antigen targets remain unknown. The specimen sequenced was blood, either unsorted or a sorted T cell fraction (not recorded which). These TCRs come from a male donor with ankylosing spondylitis.

V and J are TRBV20-1 and TRBJ2-7, with D possibly matching TRBD1 (6 bases). This CDR3 comprises 15 residues. Germline V gene lookup returns CDR1 DFQATT and CDR2 SNEGSKA (reference sequence). Between the trimmed V and J ends, which lost 1 base and 3 bases, there was a span of 16 bases. DNA for the CDR3: TGCAGTGCTAGAGTTCCCGACAGGCGAGACTACGAGCAGTACTTC. Amino acid sequence: CSARVPDRRDYEQYF.

The rearrangement links TRBV12-3 or TRBV12-4 to TRBJ1-1, with D tentatively TRBD1 (5 bases). The ends were cut back, 6 bases at V and 5 bases at J, with 16 bases in the middle. This CDR3 contains 14 residues. CDR3 sequence reads: CASRLGGVGTEAFF. The CDR3, as DNA: TGTGCCAGCAGACTTGGGGGGGTCGGGACTGAAGCTTTCTTT.

This clonotype was recorded a few times. The CDR3 sequence: CASLADRNFYGYTF. CDR3 DNA: TGTGCCAGCTTAGCGGACAGGAACTTCTATGGCTACACCTTC. The chain employs TRBV2 and TRBJ1-2, with 7 bases identical to TRBD1. V was clipped by 8 bases and J by 4 bases; unmatched bases: 10. The V gene's germline CDR1 is SNHLY and CDR2 FYNNEI. CDR3 size: 14 residues.

The V gene is TRBV6-1, the J gene TRBJ2-3, with D perhaps matching TRBD2 (6 bases). This CDR3 has 15 amino acids. The ends were cut back, 5 bases at V and 3 bases at J, with 15 bases in the middle. Germline values: CDR1 MNHNS, CDR2 SASEGT. The CDR3 here is CASSPRLVMTDTQYF. DNA for the CDR3: TGTGCCAGCAGTCCGAGACTAGTGATGACAGATACGCAGTATTTT.

This clonotype has only a few counts. CDR3 nucleotide sequence: TGTGCCAGCAGTTACTCGGGGTGGTCCTACGAGCAGTACTTC. Translation gives CASSYSGWSYEQYF. The V and J genes are TRBV6-5 and TRBJ2-7; D not resolved. The CDR3 has 14 residues. Germline V CDR1 and CDR2: MNHEY, SVGAGI. V lost 0 bases and J 1 base, leaving 7 bases between the germline ends.

This rearrangement joins TRBV4-2 to TRBJ2-6; D gene unclear. The germline V gene encodes CDR1 LGHNA and CDR2 YNFKEQ. The CDR3 totals 17 residues. V gave up 4 bases and J gave up 0 bases, with 13 bases separating them. The CDR3 sequence: CASSPVLLCSGANVLTF. CDR3 sequence (DNA): TGTGCCAGCAGCCCCGTCCTCCTCTGCTCTGGGGCCAACGTCCTGACTTTC.

This sequence joins TRBV20-1 and TRBJ2-7; D is undetermined. The CDR3 is 15 residues long. From germline, CDR1 is DFQATT and CDR2 SNEGSKA (reference sequence). Trimming stripped 0 bases from V and 6 bases from J, with 18 bases between. The CDR3 DNA reads TGCAGTGCTAGAGATCAGACCGTGCCGACGGGCGAGCAGTACTTC. Translating gives CSARDQTVPTGEQYF.

The rearrangement links TRBV30 to TRBJ2-7; D is possibly TRBD1 or TRBD2 (5 bases each). The V gene lost 5 bases and the J gene lost 1 base, with 9 bases spanning the gap. The germline V gene has CDR1 GTSNPN and CDR2 SVGIG (reference sequence). The CDR3 spans 12 residues. As DNA, the CDR3 is TGTGCCTGGGGGACCGGGTCCTACGAGCAGTACTTC. It is translated as CAWGTGSYEQYF.

The sample holds many counts of this clonotype. The chain combines TRBV5-1 with TRBJ1-1; 7 bases map to TRBD1. This CDR3 has 15 amino acids. The germline gives CDR1 SGHRS, CDR2 YFSETQ. Trimming at V came to 0 bases and at J to 1 base, leaving 3 bases not matched to a gene. The CDR3 DNA reads as TGCGCCAGCAGCTTGGGAGACAGGGAGAACACTGAAGCTTTCTTT. As protein: CASSLGDRENTEAFF. Supplemented by reference TRBV5-1 and TRBJ1-1, the full variable domain reads KAGVTQTPRYLIKTRGQQVTLSCSPISGHRSVSWYQQTPGQGLQFLFEYFSETQRNKGNFPGRFSGRQFSNSRSEMNVSTLELGDSALYLCASSLGDRENTEAFFGQGTRLTVV.

This clonotype was seen only a few times. The gene calls are TRBV5-1 and TRBJ1-1; tentatively, D is TRBD1 (5 bases). Trimming left V 4 bases short and J 0 bases short, with 16 bases between. Germline lookup yields CDR1 SGHRS and CDR2 YFSETQ. This CDR3 comprises 16 residues. CDR3 DNA sequence: TGCGCCAGCAGCCCGACGGGGGGTTCCTTGAACACTGAAGCTTTCTTT. It specifies CASSPTGGSLNTEAFF. The full variable domain, rest sourced from reference TRBV5-1 and TRBJ1-1, is KAGVTQTPRYLIKTRGQQVTLSCSPISGHRSVSWYQQTPGQGLQFLFEYFSETQRNKGNFPGRFSGRQFSNSRSEMNVSTLELGDSALYLCASSPTGGSLNTEAFFGQGTRLTVV.

This clonotype showed up many times. The chain links TRBV7-2 to TRBJ2-4; perhaps TRBD1 as D (5 bases). Looked up from germline, CDR1 is SGHTA and CDR2 is FQGNSA. Trimming removed 3 bases from V and 6 bases from J, with 18 bases in between. CDR3 length: 16 residues. CDR3 amino acids: CASSLFPLAGINIQYF. Here the CDR3 DNA reads TGTGCCAGCAGCTTGTTTCCCCTGGCAGGGATAAACATTCAGTACTTC.

The V and J genes are TRBV20-1 and TRBJ2-1; 9 positions match TRBD2. This CDR3 comprises 19 residues. Germline loops: CDR1 DFQATT, CDR2 SNEGSKA (reference sequence). V shed 0 bases, J shed 0 bases, and the junction held 12 bases outside the gene matches. The CDR3 loop reads CSARDGLAGPVSSYNEQFF. For the CDR3, the DNA is TGCAGTGCTAGAGATGGGCTAGCGGGGCCCGTTAGCTCCTACAATGAGCAGTTCTTC.

This clonotype was observed many times. The chain links TRBV11-2 to TRBJ2-1; TRBD1 aligns across 8 bases. CDR3 size: 15 residues. CDR1 SGHAT and CDR2 FQNNGV come from the germline V gene. Germline trimming cut 4 bases from V and 11 bases from J; bases unmatched to any gene: 13. DNA for the CDR3: TGTGCCAGCAGCTCAGTCAGGGGGCTGATGGTGAAGCAGTTCTTC. It encodes CASSSVRGLMVKQFF.

This clonotype was counted only a few times. The chain employs TRBV20-1 and TRBJ2-7, with 7 nucleotides matching TRBD2. The V gene end was trimmed by 4 bases and the J gene end by 2 bases; junction bases not matched to a gene: 5. Germline V gives CDR1 DFQATT, CDR2 SNEGSKA (reference sequence). The CDR3 is 13 residues long. CDR3 nucleotide sequence: TGCAGTGCTATCGAGCGGGGTACCTACGAGCAGTACTTC. This codes for CSAIERGTYEQYF.

This clonotype was detected only a few times. The V and J genes are TRBV29-1 and TRBJ1-2; unclear D gene. The germline gives CDR1 SQVTM, CDR2 ANQGSEA. This CDR3 region has 11 residues. With 4 bases removed from V and 7 bases from J, the gap between germline ends came to 10 bases. CDR3 protein: CSVVGNGGYTF. The CDR3 DNA is TGCAGCGTTGTAGGGAACGGTGGCTACACCTTC.

The CDR3 loop is CASSRRPGVEAKNIQYF. CDR3 in DNA: TGTGCCAGCAGCCGACGCCCCGGGGTAGAAGCCAAAAACATTCAGTACTTC. The chain combines TRBV12-3 or TRBV12-4 with TRBJ2-4, with a tentative D call TRBD2 (5 bases). The V and J ends lost 6 bases and 0 bases respectively, with 18 bases between them. The CDR3 spans 17 residues.

The chain links TRBV18 to TRBJ2-2; perhaps TRBD1 as D (6 bases). Trimming cost V 5 bases and J 2 bases, with 15 bases left between them. The length of the CDR3 is 16 residues. Germline CDR1 and CDR2: KGHSH and LQKENI. This chain's CDR3 is CASSVVTGLNTGELFF. The CDR3 region has the DNA TGTGCCAGCTCAGTGGTTACAGGGCTCAACACCGGGGAGCTGTTTTTT.

This clonotype was detected only a few times. The rearrangement joins TRBV28 to TRBJ1-5; possible D gene TRBD1, 6 bases. This CDR3 is built from 15 residues. Germline V gene data show CDR1 as MDHEN and CDR2 as SYDVKM. V was cut by 2 bases and J by 3 bases, with 11 bases left in between. In DNA form, the CDR3 reads TGTGCCAGCAGTTTACCACAGGGAAACAATCAGCCCCAGCATTTT. Its protein is CASSLPQGNNQPQHF.

This clonotype has ten or more counts. The chain links TRBV5-1 to TRBJ2-7; no clear D. Deletions cut 0 bases from V and 7 bases from J, with 14 bases between. The CDR3 consists of 14 residues. The V gene's germline CDR1 is SGHRS and CDR2 YFSETQ. The CDR3 region is CASSLAAQSGEQYF. CDR3 in DNA: TGCGCCAGCAGCTTGGCCGCGCAATCTGGGGAGCAGTACTTC.

This clonotype has a count of ten or more. The J gene is TRBJ2-3, the V gene TRBV29-1; D is unresolved. Germline V CDR1 and CDR2: SQVTM, ANQGSEA. The ends were cut back, 5 bases at V and 0 bases at J, with 9 bases in the middle. The CDR3 spans 13 residues. In nucleotides, the CDR3 is TGCAGCGTTCGGAAGTCTAGCACAGATACGCAGTATTTT. Its protein product is CSVRKSSTDTQYF.

This clonotype was found a few times. At one end the junction does not follow the germline gene, possibly because of a read error. V gene TRBV28 combines with J gene TRBJ2-1; weak D call: TRBD1 (6 bases). The V gene's germline CDR1 is MDHEN and CDR2 SYDVKM. The CDR3 spans 13 residues. The CDR3 region has the DNA TGTGCCACACCAGGGGCCTCCGACAATGAGCAGTTCTTC. This translates into CATPGASDNEQFF.

The chain uses TRBV6-5 and TRBJ1-2; 8 bases are a match to TRBD1. The V gene end was trimmed by 2 bases and the J gene end by 3 bases; junction bases not matched to a gene: 2. Germline CDR1 reads MNHEY; CDR2 reads SVGAGI. This CDR3 is built from 14 residues. The CDR3: CASSYAQGDYGYTF. CDR3 in DNA: TGTGCCAGCAGTTACGCACAGGGGGACTATGGCTACACCTTC.

The V call is TRBV7-9, the J call TRBJ2-7, with D tentatively TRBD2 (6 bases). The germline V gene encodes CDR1 SEHNR and CDR2 FQNEAQ (reference sequence). This CDR3 comprises 16 residues. Trimming took 8 bases from V and 1 from J, leaving 21 bases between them. CDR3 residues: CASPAPGEEGSYEQYF. The CDR3 bases are TGTGCCAGCCCCGCCCCAGGTGAGGAGGGTTCCTACGAGCAGTACTTC.

This clonotype was found many times. J is TRBJ2-3 and V is TRBV7-8; D unresolved. The CDR3 covers 13 residues. Per the germline V gene, CDR1 is SGHVS and CDR2 is FQNEAQ. V was pared by 11 bases and J by 0 bases, with 12 bases between. CDR3 residues: CAVSLDSTDTQYF. The CDR3 bases are TGTGCCGTCAGTCTAGATAGCACAGATACGCAGTATTTT.